This TCR beta chain was documented in a study of T cell repertoires in cytomegalovirus infection. V was clipped by 0 bases and J by 5 bases; unmatched bases: 8. The germline V gene has CDR1 SGHAT and CDR2 FQNNGV. This CDR3 contains 18 residues. TCRdb passed the reads through MiXCR, listing each CDR3 protein once. The sample carries approximately 73,000 distinct CDR3 sequences, 35% to 45% recorded once. On this clonotype: Its antigen is still unknown.

The chain carries TRBV11-2 and TRBJ2-1; 12 nucleotides match TRBD2. The source was CD8+ T cells from cultured PBMCs, collected from culture after CMV antigen stimulation. This receptor was obtained from a human donor in good health (CMV status not recorded). Some clones in this sample may be carry-over from other donors' samples. The CDR3 sequence: CASSLDLAGGWVHNEQFF. The CDR3 DNA sequence: TGTGCCAGCAGCTTAGATCTAGCGGGGGGGTGGGTACACAATGAGCAGTTCTTC.